The rows below give T cell receptor beta chains drawn from one sample of a study of beta chain features in type 1 diabetes. Here immunoSEQ multiplex PCR was the method, and the copy in TCRdb shows in-frame clones only, minus some. The table shows hundreds of thousands of clones, with around 12% occurring only once. Sequencing was done on a sample of naive CD4+ T cells from blood. The receptors stem from a man between 18 and 35 years old in good health. Each CDR3 is given with its conserved first and last residue. The D gene is left open where the match is weak. Clone size is given for some rows only: seen once, a few or many times, or a class if the clone is expanded.

abundance	d_gene	len	j_gene	v_gene	CDR3aa	CDR3nt
few	TRBD1	15	TRBJ1-2	TRBV19	CASSVGQGNIYGYTF	TGTGCCAGTAGTGTTGGACAGGGGAATATCTATGGCTACACCTTC
few	TRBD1	13	TRBJ1-2	TRBV29-1	CSVRDRRNYGYTF	TGCAGCGTCCGGGACAGGAGAAACTATGGCTACACCTTC
few	-	14	TRBJ1-5	TRBV9	CASSRGSSNQPQHF	TGTGCCAGCAGCCGGGGTAGTAGCAATCAGCCCCAGCATTTT
-	TRBD2	17	TRBJ2-3	TRBV5-4	CASSRRLSGGGTDTQYF	TGTGCCAGCAGCCGAAGACTAAGCGGGGGGGGCACAGATACGCAGTATTTT
-	-	18	TRBJ2-2	TRBV5-1	CASSRNPSARTHTGELFF	TGCGCCAGCAGCCGGAACCCCAGCGCCAGAACTCACACCGGGGAGCTGTTTTTT
few	TRBD1	13	TRBJ1-1	TRBV29-1	CSVQGASGTEAFF	TGCAGCGTCCAGGGGGCGTCGGGTACTGAAGCTTTCTTT
few	-	12	TRBJ1-2	TRBV30	CAWRLGGDGYTF	TGTGCCTGGAGATTAGGAGGGGATGGCTACACCTTC
few	-	13	TRBJ1-2	TRBV9	CASSPTGKRGYTF	TGTGCCAGCAGCCCAACAGGGAAGCGTGGCTACACCTTC
few	-	14	TRBJ2-5	TRBV7-2	CASSSLTGMGTQYF	TGTGCCAGCAGCTCGCTTACAGGGATGGGGACCCAGTACTTC
few	-	13	TRBJ1-2	TRBV29-1	CSVEGQINYGYTF	TGCAGCGTTGAAGGGCAGATCAACTATGGCTACACCTTC
few	TRBD2	17	TRBJ2-7	TRBV28	CASSLSLAGGSQYEQYF	TGTGCCAGCAGTCTGTCACTAGCGGGAGGTTCCCAGTACGAGCAGTACTTC
-	-	15	TRBJ2-3	TRBV19	CASSTGDTSTDTQYF	TGTGCCAGTAGTACGGGAGACACCTCCACAGATACGCAGTATTTT
-	-	14	TRBJ2-2	TRBV9	CASSVRGDPGELFF	TGTGCCAGCAGCGTCAGGGGGGATCCCGGGGAGCTGTTTTTT